These T cell receptor beta chains were read from a single sample in a study of Graves' ophthalmopathy and Graves' hyperthyroidism. TCRdb redid the calling of the multiplex PCR reads with MiXCR, one entry per CDR3 protein. The sample gives roughly 400,000 distinct CDR3 sequences, approximately 17% of which show up once; 2% to 2.5% is in the top ten. The material sequenced was peripheral blood. Receptors originate from an adult woman with stable Graves' hyperthyroidism. The CDR3 runs from the conserved cysteine through the conserved F or W. A D gene is named only where the DNA matches it firmly. A row's size may be missing; if present it is once, few, many or a size class.

j_call: TRBJ2-2
v_call: TRBV27
d_call: TRBD2
clone_size: many
cdr3_aa: CASSWGGPTGELFF
cdr3_nt: TGTGCCAGCAGTTGGGGAGGGCCCACCGGGGAGCTGTTTTTT

j_call: TRBJ1-2
v_call: TRBV4-3
d_call: NA
clone_size: many
cdr3_aa: CASSQDRAEWNYGYTF
cdr3_nt: TGCGCCAGCAGCCAAGATCGGGCGGAGTGGAACTATGGCTACACCTTC

j_call: TRBJ2-7
v_call: TRBV6-1
d_call: NA
clone_size: NA
cdr3_aa: CASSPRTRLYEQYF
cdr3_nt: TGTGCCAGCAGTCCAAGGACAAGACTGTACGAGCAGTACTTC

j_call: TRBJ2-7
v_call: TRBV4-1
d_call: NA
clone_size: NA
cdr3_aa: CASSQDVAGFYEQYF
cdr3_nt: TGCGCCAGCAGCCAAGATGTGGCGGGATTCTACGAGCAGTACTTC

j_call: TRBJ2-5
v_call: TRBV20-1
d_call: TRBD2
clone_size: many
cdr3_aa: CSARDASGRAQETQYF
cdr3_nt: TGCAGTGCTAGAGATGCCAGCGGGAGGGCCCAAGAGACCCAGTACTTC

j_call: TRBJ1-6
v_call: TRBV29-1
d_call: NA
clone_size: few
cdr3_aa: CSVGSREGPLHF
cdr3_nt: TGCAGCGTTGGGTCGCGGGAAGGGCCCCTCCACTTT

j_call: TRBJ1-6
v_call: TRBV24-1
d_call: NA
clone_size: many
cdr3_aa: CATSDITGSPLHF
cdr3_nt: TGTGCCACCAGTGATATTACGGGTTCACCCCTCCACTTT

j_call: TRBJ1-1
v_call: TRBV12-3/TRBV12-4
d_call: NA
clone_size: many
cdr3_aa: CASSIDIITEAFF
cdr3_nt: TGTGCCAGCAGTATTGACATAATCACTGAAGCTTTCTTT

j_call: TRBJ2-7
v_call: TRBV7-2
d_call: NA
clone_size: many
cdr3_aa: CASSPQRIPSYEQYF
cdr3_nt: TGTGCCAGCAGCCCACAGCGCATTCCCTCCTACGAGCAGTACTTC

j_call: TRBJ1-2
v_call: TRBV25-1
d_call: NA
clone_size: many
cdr3_aa: CASSEVAGSYGYTF
cdr3_nt: TGTGCCAGCAGTGAAGTGGCAGGGTCCTATGGCTACACCTTC

j_call: TRBJ2-5
v_call: TRBV3-1
d_call: NA
clone_size: many
cdr3_aa: CASSQAPVQETQYF
cdr3_nt: TGTGCCAGCAGCCAAGCCCCAGTCCAAGAGACCCAGTACTTC

j_call: TRBJ2-7
v_call: TRBV28
d_call: TRBD2
clone_size: many
cdr3_aa: CASSLGLAGPFEQYF
cdr3_nt: TGTGCCAGCAGTTTAGGACTAGCGGGCCCTTTCGAGCAGTACTTC

j_call: TRBJ1-1
v_call: TRBV16
d_call: NA
clone_size: few
cdr3_aa: CASSPRRGNTEAFF
cdr3_nt: TGTGCCAGCAGCCCCCGACGGGGGAACACTGAAGCTTTCTTT

j_call: TRBJ1-1
v_call: TRBV7-2
d_call: NA
clone_size: many
cdr3_aa: CASSLSVGSTEAFF
cdr3_nt: TGTGCCAGCAGCTTATCGGTTGGAAGCACTGAAGCTTTCTTT

j_call: TRBJ2-7
v_call: TRBV7-7
d_call: NA
clone_size: NA
cdr3_aa: CASSLGRQSSYEQYF
cdr3_nt: TGTGCTAGCAGCTTGGGAAGACAGAGCTCCTACGAGCAGTACTTC

j_call: TRBJ2-7
v_call: TRBV6-5
d_call: NA
clone_size: many
cdr3_aa: CASSYGTPGEQYF
cdr3_nt: TGTGCCAGCAGTTACGGTACCCCGGGAGAGCAGTACTTC

j_call: TRBJ1-1
v_call: TRBV19
d_call: NA
clone_size: NA
cdr3_aa: CASSKLNTEAFF
cdr3_nt: TGTGCCAGTTCTAAACTGAACACTGAAGCTTTCTTT

j_call: TRBJ1-1
v_call: TRBV28
d_call: TRBD1
clone_size: many
cdr3_aa: CASSLFLSRGQGTEAFF
cdr3_nt: TGTGCCAGCAGTTTATTTTTGAGCAGGGGGCAGGGGACTGAAGCTTTCTTT

j_call: TRBJ2-7
v_call: TRBV6-2/TRBV6-3
d_call: NA
clone_size: many
cdr3_aa: CASSYGRTIYEQYF
cdr3_nt: TGTGCCAGCAGTTACGGCCGGACCATCTACGAGCAGTACTTC

j_call: TRBJ1-6
v_call: TRBV12-3/TRBV12-4
d_call: NA
clone_size: many
cdr3_aa: CASSRGVSPLHF
cdr3_nt: TGTGCCAGCAGTCGAGGTGTTTCACCCCTCCACTTT

j_call: TRBJ1-5
v_call: TRBV15
d_call: NA
clone_size: many
cdr3_aa: CATSRESSLRGADSNQPQHF
cdr3_nt: TGTGCCACCAGCAGAGAGTCAAGCTTACGGGGGGCTGATAGCAATCAGCCCCAGCATTTT

j_call: TRBJ1-1
v_call: TRBV20-1
d_call: NA
clone_size: many
cdr3_aa: CSALQPGIRTNTEAFF
cdr3_nt: TGCAGTGCTCTCCAGCCAGGGATCCGGACTAACACTGAAGCTTTCTTT

j_call: TRBJ1-1
v_call: TRBV5-1
d_call: TRBD1
clone_size: many
cdr3_aa: CASGKDRGAEAFF
cdr3_nt: TGCGCCAGCGGGAAGGACAGGGGGGCCGAAGCTTTCTTT

j_call: TRBJ1-5
v_call: TRBV2
d_call: NA
clone_size: many
cdr3_aa: CASTRSNSNQPQHF
cdr3_nt: TGTGCCAGCACCCGGAGTAATAGCAATCAGCCCCAGCATTTT

j_call: TRBJ1-1
v_call: TRBV6-5
d_call: TRBD1
clone_size: many
cdr3_aa: CASSYVAGGIIEAFF
cdr3_nt: TGTGCCAGCAGTTACGTGGCAGGGGGGATTATTGAAGCTTTCTTT

j_call: TRBJ2-7
v_call: TRBV4-3
d_call: NA
clone_size: NA
cdr3_aa: CASSSSATESYEQYF
cdr3_nt: TGCGCCAGCAGCTCCAGTGCGACAGAATCCTACGAGCAGTACTTC

j_call: TRBJ2-5
v_call: TRBV29-1
d_call: TRBD2
clone_size: many
cdr3_aa: CSVAPGGEYQETQYF
cdr3_nt: TGCAGCGTTGCACCCGGGGGGGAGTACCAAGAGACCCAGTACTTC

j_call: TRBJ2-7
v_call: TRBV20-1
d_call: NA
clone_size: many
cdr3_aa: CSARARLTGIEYF
cdr3_nt: TGCAGTGCTAGAGCACGTTTGACGGGGATAGAGTACTTC

j_call: TRBJ1-1
v_call: TRBV11-1
d_call: TRBD1
clone_size: many
cdr3_aa: CASRPNRGENTEAFF
cdr3_nt: TGTGCCAGCAGACCTAACAGGGGAGAGAACACTGAAGCTTTCTTT

j_call: TRBJ1-5
v_call: TRBV28
d_call: NA
clone_size: many
cdr3_aa: CARGTEILYSNQPQHF
cdr3_nt: TGTGCCAGGGGGACCGAGATCCTCTATAGCAATCAGCCCCAGCATTTT

j_call: TRBJ2-7
v_call: TRBV10-1
d_call: NA
clone_size: many
cdr3_aa: CASSDMDQPPSEQYF
cdr3_nt: TGCGCCAGCAGTGATATGGATCAACCTCCCTCCGAGCAGTACTTC

j_call: TRBJ2-7
v_call: TRBV7-2
d_call: TRBD2
clone_size: many
cdr3_aa: CASSLGGSNEQYF
cdr3_nt: TGTGCCAGCAGCTTGGGAGGGTCTAACGAGCAGTACTTC

j_call: TRBJ2-7
v_call: TRBV2
d_call: NA
clone_size: many
cdr3_aa: CASSEAGGIYEQYF
cdr3_nt: TGTGCCAGCAGTGAAGCAGGGGGGATTTACGAGCAGTACTTC

j_call: TRBJ2-7
v_call: TRBV12-3/TRBV12-4
d_call: NA
clone_size: many
cdr3_aa: CASSFQSSYEQYF
cdr3_nt: TGTGCCAGCAGTTTCCAGAGCTCCTACGAGCAGTACTTC

j_call: TRBJ2-2
v_call: TRBV29-1
d_call: NA
clone_size: many
cdr3_aa: CSGSGHGGTGELFF
cdr3_nt: TGCAGCGGATCGGGCCATGGGGGTACCGGGGAGCTGTTTTTT

j_call: TRBJ1-2
v_call: TRBV7-9
d_call: TRBD1
clone_size: many
cdr3_aa: CASSFQGGLDGYTF
cdr3_nt: TGTGCCAGCAGCTTTCAGGGGGGCCTAGATGGCTACACCTTC

j_call: TRBJ1-6
v_call: TRBV6-1
d_call: NA
clone_size: NA
cdr3_aa: CASSRQGSKGNYSPLHF
cdr3_nt: TGTGCCAGCAGTCGCCAGGGGTCGAAGGGGAATTATTCACCCCTCCACTTT

j_call: TRBJ2-5
v_call: TRBV4-1
d_call: TRBD2
clone_size: many
cdr3_aa: CASSQGMGLAGLWETQYF
cdr3_nt: TGCGCCAGCAGCCAAGGAATGGGACTAGCGGGACTCTGGGAGACCCAGTACTTC